The 15 T cell receptor beta chains presented below share a single source sample, sequenced in a study of a mutant IDH1 vaccine in newly diagnosed glioma. Only in-frame clones appear in the TCRdb table, and some are missing; sequencing was by immunoSEQ multiplex PCR. In the table there are 35,000 to 45,000 clones, around 83% of which are singletons. The antigens for these receptors are not known. As to time point: week 35, safety follow-up. Topical imiquimod accompanied each vaccine dose, which consisted of 300 ug of mutant IDH1 20-mer peptide. The sample in question was PBMCs, obtained from a glioma patient whose treatment included an IDH1 peptide vaccine. The receptors were gathered from a woman aged 45 to 65 with glioma.

CDR3 nucleotide sequence: TGTGCCAGTAGTCGAGGGACCATATCAAATCAGCCCCAGCATTTT. Translated: CASSRGTISNQPQHF. The rearrangement uses TRBV19 and TRBJ1-5, with D possibly matching TRBD1 (5 bases). The V gene lost 5 bases and the J gene lost 4 bases, with 15 bases spanning the gap. Germline V gene lookup returns CDR1 LNHDA and CDR2 SQIVND (reference sequence). The CDR3 has 15 amino acids.

The gene calls are TRBV5-1 and TRBJ1-2; D is possibly TRBD1 (5 bases). Germline V CDR1 and CDR2: SGHRS, YFSETQ. Trimming removed 2 bases from V and 3 bases from J, with 11 bases in between. The CDR3 is made up of 14 amino acids. CDR3 in amino acids: CASSFDGGYYGYTF. In nucleotides, the CDR3 is TGCGCCAGCAGCTTTGACGGGGGGTACTATGGCTACACCTTC.

The V gene is TRBV5-1, the J gene TRBJ2-5, with TRBD2 matching 9 bases. Germline values: CDR1 SGHRS, CDR2 YFSETQ. V dropped 1 base and J dropped 4; count of bases not matched to a gene: 8. The CDR3 runs 16 residues. The DNA of the CDR3 is TGCGCCAGCAGCTTGAGGGTAGCGGGGGCGGGAGAGACCCAGTACTTC. Protein product: CASSLRVAGAGETQYF.

The rearrangement links TRBV29-1 to TRBJ1-1; 9 bases line up with TRBD1. CDR3 length: 13 amino acids. The V segment lost 6 bases and the J segment 6 bases; nucleotides outside the gene matches: 8. Germline V lookup: CDR1 SQVTM, CDR2 ANQGSEA. The DNA of the CDR3 is TGCAGCGTCGAACAGGGGGCAAGGTCTGAAGCTTTCTTT. It yields the protein CSVEQGARSEAFF.

This chain connects TRBV9 to TRBJ1-1; unclear D gene. Germline assignment: CDR1 SGDLS and CDR2 YYNGEE. The V gene lost 6 bases and the J gene lost 1 base, with 10 bases spanning the gap. The length of the CDR3 is 13 residues. This CDR3 reads CASTPRENTEAFF. CDR3 in DNA: TGTGCCAGCACCCCACGGGAGAACACTGAAGCTTTCTTT.

The chain employs TRBV7-2 and TRBJ2-5, with 7 bases matching TRBD1. Looked up from germline, CDR1 is SGHTA and CDR2 is FQGNSA. V trimming: 5 bases; J trimming: 4 bases; junction bases outside the gene matches: 10. The CDR3 runs 15 residues. Here the CDR3 reads CASSPTPGQPETQYF. The CDR3 region has the DNA TGTGCCAGCAGCCCTACCCCGGGACAGCCAGAGACCCAGTACTTC.

The chain employs TRBV18 and TRBJ1-1; TRBD1 might be the D (5 bases). The CDR3 runs 15 residues. V was pared by 3 bases and J by 1 base, with 12 bases between. Germline V gene lookup returns CDR1 KGHSH and CDR2 LQKENI. CDR3 region: CASSPQMTENTEAFF. For the CDR3, the DNA is TGTGCCAGCTCACCGCAGATGACAGAGAACACTGAAGCTTTCTTT. The full variable domain, completed using reference TRBV18 and TRBJ1-1, is NAGVMQNPRHLVRRRGQEARLRCSPMKGHSHVYWYRQLPEEGLKFMVYLQKENIIDESGMPKERFSAEFPKEGPSILRIQQVVRGDSAAYFCASSPQMTENTEAFFGQGTRLTVV.

The genes are TRBV9 and TRBJ1-1; a weak D match, TRBD1 (5 bases). The CDR3 length is 15 residues. V shed 0 bases and J shed 1 base, with 10 bases lying between them. CDR1 and CDR2 from the germline V gene are SGDLS and YYNGEE. The CDR3 DNA sequence: TGTGCCAGCAGCGTAGCCCCGCAGGGGAACACTGAAGCTTTCTTT. Translation gives CASSVAPQGNTEAFF.

This chain uses TRBV19 with TRBJ1-1; no firm D call. Germline lookup yields CDR1 LNHDA and CDR2 SQIVND (reference sequence). V lost 3 bases and J lost 8, with 13 bases in between. This CDR3 spans 13 amino acids. This chain's CDR3 is CASSIVTTREAFF. CDR3 bases: TGTGCCAGTAGTATTGTGACAACCCGGGAAGCTTTCTTT. Supplemented by reference TRBV19 and TRBJ1-1, the full variable domain reads DGGITQSPKYLFRKEGQNVTLSCEQNLNHDAMYWYRQDPGQGLRLIYYSQIVNDFQKGDIAEGYSVSREKKESFPLTVTSAQKNPTAFYLCASSIVTTREAFFGQGTRLTVV.

V and J are TRBV30 and TRBJ2-3; TRBD2 matches at 8 bases. This CDR3 region has 18 residues. Trimming at V came to 0 bases and at J to 5 bases, leaving 16 bases not matched to a gene. CDR1 and CDR2 from the germline V gene are GTSNPN and SVGIG (reference sequence). The chain's CDR3 is CAWSVGTRSYASQDTQYF. Here the CDR3 DNA reads TGTGCCTGGAGTGTAGGGACTAGGTCCTACGCCAGCCAAGATACGCAGTATTTT.

The chain joins TRBV25-1 to TRBJ1-6; D uncertain. The V gene lost 3 bases and the J gene lost 8 bases, with 8 bases spanning the gap. Germline V gives CDR1 MGHDK, CDR2 SYGVNS. There are 13 residues in the CDR3. CDR3 sequence reads: CASSDAGHSPLHF. The CDR3 region has the DNA TGTGCCAGCAGTGACGCTGGGCATTCACCCCTCCACTTT.

This chain connects TRBV6-1 to TRBJ2-5; TRBD1 or TRBD2 may be the D gene (5 bases each). The V end was cut by 3 bases, the J end by 9 bases, with 14 bases between. CDR3 length equals 13 residues. Germline V gene data show CDR1 as MNHNS and CDR2 as SASEGT. This chain's CDR3 is CASSDGTVKAQYF. As DNA, the CDR3 is TGTGCCAGCAGTGACGGGACCGTTAAGGCCCAGTACTTC.

The V and J genes are TRBV28 and TRBJ2-4; D call uncertain. V was shortened by 8 bases and J by 0 bases, with 5 bases between the two germline ends. This CDR3 has 12 amino acids. Per the germline V gene, CDR1 is MDHEN and CDR2 is SYDVKM. CDR3 coding DNA: TGTGCCAGCGGGGTAGCCAAAAACATTCAGTACTTC. Amino acids: CASGVAKNIQYF.

The chain has TRBV28 and TRBJ2-1, with 8 bases that match TRBD1. CDR1 MDHEN and CDR2 SYDVKM come from the germline V gene. The CDR3 spans 16 residues. After removal of 5 bases from V and 2 bases from J, the junction contained 8 bases not matched to a gene. CDR3 loop: CASSTYRGVAYNEQFF. DNA for the CDR3: TGTGCCAGCAGTACATACAGGGGGGTCGCCTACAATGAGCAGTTCTTC. Drawing the rest from reference TRBV28 and TRBJ2-1, the complete variable domain is DVKVTQSSRYLVKRTGEKVFLECVQDMDHENMFWYRQDPGLGLRLIYFSYDVKMKEKGDIPEGYSVSREKKERFSLILESASTNQTSMYLCASSTYRGVAYNEQFFGPGTRLTVL.

The V call is TRBV19, the J call TRBJ1-4; 10 bases match TRBD1. The J segment lost 8 bases and the V segment lost 4 bases, leaving 10 bases of the junction unmatched. Germline CDR1 LNHDA, CDR2 SQIVND (reference sequence). The CDR3 contains 16 residues. In DNA, the CDR3 is TGTGCCAGTAGTACCGCTGACAGGGGGCGGGGGGAAAAACTGTTTTTT. Protein product: CASSTADRGRGEKLFF. Full variable domain (remainder filled in from reference TRBV19 and TRBJ1-4): DGGITQSPKYLFRKEGQNVTLSCEQNLNHDAMYWYRQDPGQGLRLIYYSQIVNDFQKGDIAEGYSVSREKKESFPLTVTSAQKNPTAFYLCASSTADRGRGEKLFFGSGTQLSVL.